Shown below are 22 T cell receptor beta chains from a single sample sequenced in a study of spatial heterogeneity in lung cancer. Study-level points and caveats: Counts of expanded intratumoral alpha and beta TCRs tracked tumor mutation counts.

Time point noted: sample taken at primary tumor resection. For these TCRs, the target antigens are not known. TCRdb re-analysed the 5' RACE reads in MiXCR, keeping a single row per CDR3 protein. The table records 10,000 to 15,000 distinct CDR3 sequences, over 6.5% of them present only once. Sample: lung tumor tissue, taken at surgery. All receptors come from a female donor with early-stage non-small cell lung cancer.

This clonotype is labeled medium-sized (0.01 to 0.1%). The genes are TRBV4-3 and TRBJ2-6; 7 nucleotides align to TRBD1. V lost 0 bases and J lost 0; bases outside the gene matches: 5. Germline V CDR1 and CDR2: LGHNA, YSLEER. The CDR3 extends over 18 amino acids. In DNA, the CDR3 is TGCGCCAGCAGCCAAGATTCCAGGGGGTTCTCTGGGGCCAACGTCCTGACTTTC. Its translation is CASSQDSRGFSGANVLTF.

This clonotype has just a few counts. The genes are TRBV28 and TRBJ2-7; D remains unclear. The CDR3 covers 11 residues. The V gene's germline CDR1 is MDHEN and CDR2 SYDVKM. The V end was cut by 6 bases, the J end by 5 bases, with 8 bases between. The CDR3 protein is CASSRNDEQYF. In DNA form, the CDR3 reads TGTGCCAGCAGCAGGAACGACGAGCAGTACTTC.

In this sample, this clonotype turned up a few times. The V gene is TRBV30, the J gene TRBJ1-1, with unresolved D. Germline V CDR1 and CDR2: GTSNPN, SVGIG (reference sequence). CDR3 size: 13 residues. CDR3 DNA sequence: TGTGCTACTGGCACGGGATTCAACACTGAAGCTTTCTTT. It is translated as CATGTGFNTEAFF.

This clonotype was recorded many times. V gene TRBV5-1 combines with J gene TRBJ2-5, with D maybe TRBD2 (5 bases). CDR1 and CDR2 (germline): SGHRS, YFSETQ. The CDR3 extends over 13 amino acids. V gave up 2 bases and J gave up 5 bases, with 10 bases separating them. CDR3 residues: CASSFGVGETQYF. CDR3 DNA: TGCGCCAGCAGCTTCGGGGTGGGTGAGACCCAGTACTTC. Looking up the rest from reference TRBV5-1 and TRBJ2-5 gives the full variable domain: KAGVTQTPRYLIKTRGQQVTLSCSPISGHRSVSWYQQTPGQGLQFLFEYFSETQRNKGNFPGRFSGRQFSNSRSEMNVSTLELGDSALYLCASSFGVGETQYFGPGTRLLVL.

By sample fraction, this clonotype is medium-sized. The CDR3 DNA follows: TGTGCCAGCAGCTCACTAGCGGGTGAGACAGATACGCAGTATTTT. Its translation is CASSSLAGETDTQYF. The rearrangement uses TRBV7-2 and TRBJ2-3; 9 positions match TRBD2. The CDR3 consists of 15 residues. Germline loops: CDR1 SGHTA, CDR2 FQGNSA. The junction had 5 bases not matched to a gene; V was cut back by 4 bases and J by 3 bases. The full variable domain, completed using reference TRBV7-2 and TRBJ2-3, is GAGVSQSPSNKVTEKGKDVELRCDPISGHTALYWYRQSLGQGLEFLIYFQGNSAPDKSGLPSDRFSAERTGGSVSTLTIQRTQQEDSAVYLCASSSLAGETDTQYFGPGTRLTVL.

This clonotype was counted ten times or more. V gene TRBV24-1 combines with J gene TRBJ2-1; TRBD1 is a possible D gene (5 bases). CDR3 size: 13 residues. Trimming cost V 5 bases and J 9 bases, with 13 bases left between them. Germline CDR1 KGHDR, CDR2 SFDVKD. CDR3 nucleotides: TGTGCCACCAGTGCCCCCGACAGTTCTGAGCAGTTCTTC. This translates into CATSAPDSSEQFF.

This clonotype was counted ten times or more. The chain carries TRBV7-6 and TRBJ2-2; D may be TRBD2 (7 bases). Trimming cost V 5 bases and J 3 bases, with 19 bases left between them. This CDR3 has 17 residues. The germline CDR1 and CDR2 sequences are SGHVS and FNYEAQ. The CDR3 sequence is CASSPRGGGGDTGELFF. CDR3 nucleotide sequence: TGTGCCAGCAGCCCGAGGGGGGGCGGCGGGGACACCGGGGAGCTGTTTTTT.

This clonotype was observed at least ten times. The chain has TRBV7-2 and TRBJ2-7, with D possibly TRBD1 on 6 matching bases. The CDR3 consists of 16 residues. CDR1 and CDR2 from the germline V gene are SGHTA and FQGNSA. Trimming stripped 5 bases from V and 5 bases from J, with 22 bases between. Here the CDR3 reads CASSPQTGYASNEQYF. In nucleotides, the CDR3 is TGTGCCAGCAGCCCCCAAACAGGGTACGCGAGTAACGAGCAGTACTTC. Full variable domain (rest looked up from reference TRBV7-2 and TRBJ2-7): GAGVSQSPSNKVTEKGKDVELRCDPISGHTALYWYRQSLGQGLEFLIYFQGNSAPDKSGLPSDRFSAERTGGSVSTLTIQRTQQEDSAVYLCASSPQTGYASNEQYFGPGTRLTVT.

In this sample, this clonotype turned up many times. The chain is built from TRBV5-1 and TRBJ1-4; D may be TRBD1 (5 bases). Germline CDR1 reads SGHRS; CDR2 reads YFSETQ. The CDR3 length is 15 residues. Trimming left V 4 bases short and J 8 bases short, with 18 bases between. CDR3 sequence: CASSRSRGADEKLFF. Here the CDR3 DNA reads TGCGCCAGCAGCCGGAGTAGGGGAGCGGACGAAAAACTGTTTTTT.

This clonotype was observed a few times. The chain combines TRBV5-5 with TRBJ2-5, with a tentative D call TRBD1 (6 bases). V dropped 4 bases and J dropped 1 base, with 11 bases sitting between them. Germline V gene lookup returns CDR1 SGHKS and CDR2 YYEKEE (reference sequence). The CDR3 has 14 amino acids. CDR3 region: CASSPGAVQETQYF. CDR3 sequence (DNA): TGTGCCAGCAGCCCAGGGGCCGTCCAAGAGACCCAGTACTTC.

By share of the sample, this clonotype is medium-sized. This rearrangement joins TRBV27 to TRBJ2-3; D is unresolved. Trimming took 5 bases from V and 9 from J, leaving 12 bases between them. Germline lookup yields CDR1 MNHEY and CDR2 SMNVEV (reference sequence). The CDR3 sequence is 12 residues long. Here the CDR3 reads CASSTASDTQYF. CDR3 nucleotides: TGTGCCAGCAGTACCGCCTCTGACACGCAGTATTTT.

In this sample, this clonotype is medium-sized. V is TRBV28 and J is TRBJ2-2; D ambiguous. This CDR3 is 12 amino acids long. From germline, CDR1 is MDHEN and CDR2 SYDVKM. V was clipped by 6 bases and J by 4 bases, with 6 bases between them. CDR3 sequence: CASRHSTGELFF. CDR3 DNA: TGTGCCAGCAGGCACAGCACCGGGGAGCTGTTTTTT. The full variable domain, its missing parts supplied by reference TRBV28 and TRBJ2-2, is DVKVTQSSRYLVKRTGEKVFLECVQDMDHENMFWYRQDPGLGLRLIYFSYDVKMKEKGDIPEGYSVSREKKERFSLILESASTNQTSMYLCASRHSTGELFFGEGSRLTVL.

The genes are TRBV7-2 and TRBJ2-7, with 8 bases that match TRBD2. The CDR3 spans 14 residues. Losses at the gene ends were 0 bases for V and 7 bases for J; bases not matched to a gene: 5. The germline V gene encodes CDR1 SGHTA and CDR2 FQGNSA. As DNA, the CDR3 is TGTGCCAGCAGCTTAGCGGGGGGGACTAGGGAGCAGTACTTC. This codes for CASSLAGGTREQYF.

This clonotype was seen at least ten times. Here the CDR3 reads CAWSVNEGARVHLANQPQHF. CDR3 in DNA: TGTGCCTGGAGTGTCAATGAGGGGGCGCGGGTTCACCTGGCCAATCAGCCCCAGCATTTT. This chain joins TRBV30 and TRBJ1-5; 7 nucleotides agree with TRBD1. CDR1 GTSNPN and CDR2 SVGIG come from the germline V gene (reference sequence). The CDR3 sequence is 20 residues long. With 0 bases clipped from V and 3 bases from J, the junction kept 20 bases outside the gene matches.

This clonotype was found many times. The chain has TRBV29-1 and TRBJ2-3; 8 bases are shared with TRBD2. The germline CDR1 and CDR2 sequences are SQVTM and ANQGSEA. V gave up 7 bases and J gave up 4 bases; unmatched junction bases: 10. The length of the CDR3 is 14 residues. Here the CDR3 reads CSGTRSGSSDTQYF. The DNA of the CDR3 is TGCAGCGGGACTCGCAGCGGGAGCTCAGATACGCAGTATTTT.

This clonotype appeared many times. The chain links TRBV7-2 to TRBJ1-1, with unresolved D. The CDR3 loop spans 13 amino acids. The V end was cut by 1 base, the J end by 8 bases, with 11 bases between. CDR1 is SGHTA, CDR2 FQGNSA, per germline. The chain's CDR3 is CASSLVRAGEAFF. In DNA form, the CDR3 reads TGTGCCAGCAGCTTAGTAAGGGCCGGCGAAGCTTTCTTT.

In this sample, this clonotype is medium-sized. This chain connects TRBV6-1 to TRBJ1-5; TRBD1 matches 8 bases. The J segment lost 3 bases and the V segment lost 7 bases, leaving 8 bases of the junction unmatched. In germline, CDR1 is MNHNS, CDR2 SASEGT. The CDR3 loop spans 15 amino acids. The CDR3 spells CASTRDRSSNQPQHF. The CDR3 DNA follows: TGTGCCAGCACTAGGGACAGGTCCTCCAATCAGCCCCAGCATTTT.

This clonotype was seen at least ten times. J is TRBJ1-5 and V is TRBV12-3 or TRBV12-4, with D perhaps TRBD1 (6 bases). The length of the CDR3 is 16 residues. The V and J ends lost 4 bases and 6 bases respectively, with 19 bases between them. This CDR3 is CASSWGQGRSGQPQHF. As DNA, the CDR3 is TGTGCCAGCAGTTGGGGGCAGGGACGGTCGGGTCAGCCCCAGCATTTT.

This clonotype was recorded at least ten times. The J gene is TRBJ2-1, the V gene TRBV10-3; 8 nucleotides line up with TRBD2. The ends lost 6 bases at V and 5 bases at J; junction bases unmatched: 3. From germline, CDR1 is ENHRY and CDR2 SYGVKD. This CDR3 has 13 amino acids. Here the CDR3 DNA reads TGTGCCATCAGGCCGGGACTAGACAATGAGCAGTTCTTC. Its translation is CAIRPGLDNEQFF.

In its sample, this clonotype was seen many times. The V call is TRBV28, the J call TRBJ2-7; tentative D call: TRBD1 (6 bases). V was trimmed by 7 bases and J by 6 bases, leaving 16 bases between them. CDR1 and CDR2 from the germline V gene are MDHEN and SYDVKM. The CDR3 has 13 amino acids. As DNA, the CDR3 is TGTGCCAGCACCCTACAGGGCCGGGCCGAGCAGTACTTC. Protein sequence: CASTLQGRAEQYF.

This clonotype was counted at least ten times. The rearrangement uses TRBV28 and TRBJ2-5; D call uncertain. CDR1 is MDHEN, CDR2 SYDVKM, per germline. Trimming cost V 5 bases and J 0 bases, with 10 bases left between them. This CDR3 spans 14 amino acids. The chain's CDR3 is CASSPTMYQETQYF. The CDR3, as DNA: TGTGCCAGCAGTCCCACGATGTACCAAGAGACCCAGTACTTC.

The sample holds many counts of this clonotype. V usage is TRBV20-1 and J usage is TRBJ1-1, with 7 bases lining up with TRBD1. Unmatched junction bases numbered 7, after V lost 6 bases and J lost 6 bases. Germline V gene data show CDR1 as DFQATT and CDR2 as SNEGSKA (reference sequence). There are 12 residues in the CDR3. The CDR3 DNA reads as TGCAGTGCGAGTACAGGGGAACCTGAAGCTTTCTTT. It yields the protein CSASTGEPEAFF.